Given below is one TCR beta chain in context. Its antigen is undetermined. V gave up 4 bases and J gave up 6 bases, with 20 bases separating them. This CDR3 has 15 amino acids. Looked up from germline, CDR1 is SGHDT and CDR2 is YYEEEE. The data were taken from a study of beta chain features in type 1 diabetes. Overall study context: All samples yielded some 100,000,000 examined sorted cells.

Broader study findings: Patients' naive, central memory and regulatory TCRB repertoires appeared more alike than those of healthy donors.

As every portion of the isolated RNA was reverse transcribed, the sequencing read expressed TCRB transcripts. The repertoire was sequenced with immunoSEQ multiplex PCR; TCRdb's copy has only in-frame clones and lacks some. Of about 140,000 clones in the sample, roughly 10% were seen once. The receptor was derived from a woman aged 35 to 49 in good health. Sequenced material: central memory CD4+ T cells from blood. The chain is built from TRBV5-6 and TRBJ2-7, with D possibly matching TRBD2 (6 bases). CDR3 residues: CASSAGGGGRREQYF. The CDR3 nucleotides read TGTGCCAGCAGCGCCGGCGGTGGAGGGCGGCGCGAGCAGTACTTC.